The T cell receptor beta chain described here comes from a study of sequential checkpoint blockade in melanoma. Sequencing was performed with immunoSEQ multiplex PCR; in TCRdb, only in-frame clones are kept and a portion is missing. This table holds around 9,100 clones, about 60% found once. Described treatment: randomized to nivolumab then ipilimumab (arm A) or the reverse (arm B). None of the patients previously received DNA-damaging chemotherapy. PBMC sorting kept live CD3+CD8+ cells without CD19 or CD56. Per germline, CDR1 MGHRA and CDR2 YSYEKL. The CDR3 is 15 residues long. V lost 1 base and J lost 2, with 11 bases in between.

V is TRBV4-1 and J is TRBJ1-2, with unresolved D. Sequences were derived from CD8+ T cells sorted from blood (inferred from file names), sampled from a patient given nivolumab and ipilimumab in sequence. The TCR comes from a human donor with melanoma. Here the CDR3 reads CASSQATAMNYGYTF. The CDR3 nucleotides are TGCGCCAGCAGCCAAGCAACAGCAATGAACTATGGCTACACCTTC.